This TCR beta chain comes out of a study of blood T cell repertoires in COVID-19. Only in-frame clones appear in the TCRdb table, and some are missing; sequencing was by immunoSEQ multiplex PCR. The sample holds hundreds of thousands of clones; approximately 90% are singletons and the top ten take 1.2%. This CDR3 has 13 amino acids. The V gene's germline CDR1 is SNHLY and CDR2 FYNNEI. V was clipped by 3 bases and J by 11 bases, with 13 bases between them. The rearrangement uses TRBV2 and TRBJ1-4, with D unclear. Specimen: PBMCs or T cells enriched from blood (not recorded which). This sequence was found in a young man who had recovered from COVID-19. CDR3 sequence: CASSEGLGGKLFF. The CDR3 DNA is TGTGCCAGCAGTGAGGGCCTAGGAGGGAAACTGTTTTTT. The variable domain in full, completed from reference TRBV2 and TRBJ1-4, reads EPEVTQTPSHQVTQMGQEVILRCVPISNHLYFYWYRQILGQKVEFLVSFYNNEISEKSEIFDDQFSVERPDGSNFTLKIRSTKLEDSAMYFCASSEGLGGKLFFGSGTQLSVL.